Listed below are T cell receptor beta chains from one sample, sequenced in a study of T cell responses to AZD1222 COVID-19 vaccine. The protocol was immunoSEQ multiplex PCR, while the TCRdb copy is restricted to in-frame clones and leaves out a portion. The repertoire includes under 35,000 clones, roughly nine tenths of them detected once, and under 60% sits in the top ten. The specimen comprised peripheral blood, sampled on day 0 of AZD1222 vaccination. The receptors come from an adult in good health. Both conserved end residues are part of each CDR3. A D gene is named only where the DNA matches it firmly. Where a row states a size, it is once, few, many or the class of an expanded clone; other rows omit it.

cdr3_aa: CASSLGDRVTQDGTQYF; cdr3_nt: TGTGCCAGCAGCTTAGGCGACAGGGTTACCCAAGATGGGACCCAGTACTTC; j_call: TRBJ2-5; v_call: TRBV11-3; clone_size: -; d_call: TRBD1
cdr3_aa: CASSSQQNTEAFF; cdr3_nt: TGCGCCAGCAGCTCCCAACAGAACACTGAAGCTTTCTTT; j_call: TRBJ1-1; v_call: TRBV5-1; clone_size: -; d_call: -
cdr3_aa: CASSLALGQGASEAFF; cdr3_nt: TGTGCCAGCAGCTTAGCGCTAGGACAGGGGGCCTCTGAAGCTTTCTTT; j_call: TRBJ1-1; v_call: TRBV7-2; clone_size: -; d_call: TRBD1
cdr3_aa: CATSDYNEQFF; cdr3_nt: TGTGCCACCAGTGACTACAATGAGCAGTTCTTC; j_call: TRBJ2-1; v_call: TRBV24-1; clone_size: -; d_call: -
cdr3_aa: CASSNRGYGYTF; cdr3_nt: TGTGCCAGCAGTAACAGGGGATATGGCTACACCTTC; j_call: TRBJ1-2; v_call: TRBV6-5; clone_size: -; d_call: TRBD1
cdr3_aa: CAWSAGVGYTF; cdr3_nt: TGTGCCTGGAGTGCCGGGGTTGGCTACACCTTC; j_call: TRBJ1-2; v_call: TRBV30; clone_size: -; d_call: -
cdr3_aa: CASTRDGMSSYEQYF; cdr3_nt: TGTGCCAGCACCCGGGACGGGATGAGCTCCTACGAGCAGTACTTC; j_call: TRBJ2-7; v_call: TRBV6-5; clone_size: -; d_call: -
cdr3_aa: CASSLVRGGIYEQYF; cdr3_nt: TGCGCCAGCAGCTTGGTGCGGGGGGGCATCTACGAGCAGTACTTC; j_call: TRBJ2-7; v_call: TRBV5-1; clone_size: -; d_call: TRBD2
cdr3_aa: CASSTGGGSTDTQYF; cdr3_nt: TGCGCCAGCAGCACCGGGGGGGGGAGCACAGATACGCAGTATTTT; j_call: TRBJ2-3; v_call: TRBV4-1; clone_size: -; d_call: TRBD2
cdr3_aa: CASSIDTGVAEAFF; cdr3_nt: TGTGCCAGTAGTATAGATACCGGAGTCGCTGAAGCTTTCTTT; j_call: TRBJ1-1; v_call: TRBV19; clone_size: -; d_call: -
cdr3_aa: CASSSRDSNQPQHF; cdr3_nt: TGTGCCAGCAGCTCCCGAGATAGCAATCAGCCCCAGCATTTT; j_call: TRBJ1-5; v_call: TRBV11-3; clone_size: few; d_call: -
cdr3_aa: CASSQDNRGSSNQPQHF; cdr3_nt: TGTGCCAGCAGCCAAGATAACCGCGGCAGTAGCAATCAGCCCCAGCATTTT; j_call: TRBJ1-5; v_call: TRBV3-1/TRBV3-2; clone_size: -; d_call: -
cdr3_aa: CASSFRKLFF; cdr3_nt: TGTGCCAGCAGTTTTCGTAAGCTGTTTTTT; j_call: TRBJ2-2; v_call: TRBV27; clone_size: few; d_call: -
cdr3_aa: CASSPGHRGTEAFF; cdr3_nt: TGCGCCAGCAGCCCGGGACACAGAGGAACTGAAGCTTTCTTT; j_call: TRBJ1-1; v_call: TRBV5-1; clone_size: -; d_call: -
cdr3_aa: CASSADRVDTQYF; cdr3_nt: TGTGCCAGTAGCGCAGACAGGGTCGATACGCAGTATTTT; j_call: TRBJ2-3; v_call: TRBV19; clone_size: -; d_call: TRBD1
cdr3_aa: CASARGVANTGELFF; cdr3_nt: TGTGCCAGCGCGCGCGGGGTGGCGAACACCGGGGAGCTGTTTTTT; j_call: TRBJ2-2; v_call: TRBV2; clone_size: -; d_call: -
cdr3_aa: CAWSWAGQEKLFF; cdr3_nt: TGTGCCTGGAGTTGGGCCGGACAAGAAAAACTGTTTTTT; j_call: TRBJ1-4; v_call: TRBV30; clone_size: -; d_call: -
cdr3_aa: CAWKSRGEKGGYTF; cdr3_nt: TGTGCCTGGAAGTCCCGGGGGGAGAAGGGTGGCTACACCTTC; j_call: TRBJ1-2; v_call: TRBV30; clone_size: -; d_call: -
cdr3_aa: CASSAIGNSNQPQHF; cdr3_nt: TGTGCCAGCAGTGCAATAGGTAATAGCAATCAGCCCCAGCATTTT; j_call: TRBJ1-5; v_call: TRBV2; clone_size: -; d_call: -
cdr3_aa: CASRTEPNEKLFF; cdr3_nt: TGTGCCAGCAGGACCGAACCTAATGAAAAACTGTTTTTT; j_call: TRBJ1-4; v_call: TRBV6-5; clone_size: -; d_call: -
cdr3_aa: CASSEGRQNTGELFF; cdr3_nt: TGCGCCAGCAGTGAGGGCAGGCAGAACACCGGGGAGCTGTTTTTT; j_call: TRBJ2-2; v_call: TRBV10-2; clone_size: -; d_call: -
cdr3_aa: CASRSEVEGKLFF; cdr3_nt: TGTGCCAGCAGGAGTGAGGTGGAGGGAAAACTGTTTTTT; j_call: TRBJ1-4; v_call: TRBV6-6; clone_size: -; d_call: -
cdr3_aa: CASSDPQRGQYF; cdr3_nt: TGTGCCAGCAGTGACCCACAGCGGGGGCAGTATTTT; j_call: TRBJ2-3; v_call: TRBV2; clone_size: -; d_call: TRBD2
cdr3_aa: CASSADRGRGYTF; cdr3_nt: TGTGCCAGCAGCGCCGACAGGGGGAGAGGCTACACCTTC; j_call: TRBJ1-2; v_call: TRBV7-9; clone_size: -; d_call: TRBD1
cdr3_aa: CASSLEPQGGGQETQYF; cdr3_nt: TGCGCCAGCAGCTTGGAACCACAGGGTGGGGGCCAAGAGACCCAGTACTTC; j_call: TRBJ2-5; v_call: TRBV5-1; clone_size: -; d_call: -
cdr3_aa: CASSGGTGVMDTEAFF; cdr3_nt: TGCGCCAGCAGCGGGGGGACAGGGGTAATGGACACTGAAGCTTTCTTT; j_call: TRBJ1-1; v_call: TRBV5-1; clone_size: -; d_call: TRBD1
cdr3_aa: CASSQLGQNTEAFF; cdr3_nt: TGTGCCAGCAGCCAACTGGGACAAAACACTGAAGCTTTCTTT; j_call: TRBJ1-1; v_call: TRBV3-1/TRBV3-2; clone_size: -; d_call: -
cdr3_aa: CAWSEGYRGNQPQHF; cdr3_nt: TGTGCCTGGAGTGAGGGTTATAGGGGCAATCAGCCCCAGCATTTT; j_call: TRBJ1-5; v_call: TRBV30; clone_size: -; d_call: -
cdr3_aa: CASSLNAGEETQYF; cdr3_nt: TGTGCCAGCAGCTTAAATGCAGGTGAAGAGACCCAGTACTTC; j_call: TRBJ2-5; v_call: TRBV11-3; clone_size: -; d_call: -
cdr3_aa: CASTQLKTGLGTEAFF; cdr3_nt: TGTGCCAGTACCCAATTAAAAACAGGGTTGGGCACTGAAGCTTTCTTT; j_call: TRBJ1-1; v_call: TRBV19; clone_size: -; d_call: -
cdr3_aa: CASSGGSYRETQYF; cdr3_nt: TGTGCCAGCAGTGGGGGTTCGTATCGGGAGACCCAGTACTTC; j_call: TRBJ2-5; v_call: TRBV6-2/TRBV6-3; clone_size: -; d_call: -
cdr3_aa: CASSELPARDREFEQYF; cdr3_nt: TGTGCCAGCAGTGAATTGCCGGCCCGGGACAGGGAGTTCGAGCAGTACTTC; j_call: TRBJ2-7; v_call: TRBV25-1; clone_size: -; d_call: TRBD1
cdr3_aa: CATHRGINQPQHF; cdr3_nt: TGTGCCACCCACAGGGGAATCAATCAGCCCCAGCATTTT; j_call: TRBJ1-5; v_call: TRBV6-5; clone_size: -; d_call: TRBD1
cdr3_aa: CSASSQGPGTEAFF; cdr3_nt: TGCAGCGCTTCTTCACAGGGCCCTGGCACTGAAGCTTTCTTT; j_call: TRBJ1-1; v_call: TRBV29-1; clone_size: -; d_call: -
cdr3_aa: CASSPGTGPNQPQHF; cdr3_nt: TGTGCCAGCTCACCAGGGACAGGCCCCAATCAGCCCCAGCATTTT; j_call: TRBJ1-5; v_call: TRBV18; clone_size: -; d_call: TRBD1
cdr3_aa: CATSRDPNSPLHF; cdr3_nt: TGTGCCACCAGCAGAGATCCAAATTCACCCCTCCACTTT; j_call: TRBJ1-6; v_call: TRBV15; clone_size: -; d_call: -
cdr3_aa: CASSLVRGLNEKLFF; cdr3_nt: TGTGCCAGCAGCTTAGTAAGGGGGCTTAATGAAAAACTGTTTTTT; j_call: TRBJ1-4; v_call: TRBV7-2; clone_size: -; d_call: TRBD1
cdr3_aa: CASRTTANTEAFF; cdr3_nt: TGTGCCAGTAGGACGACAGCAAACACTGAAGCTTTCTTT; j_call: TRBJ1-1; v_call: TRBV19; clone_size: -; d_call: -
cdr3_aa: CASTSLWETNEKLFF; cdr3_nt: TGTGCCAGTACTTCCCTCTGGGAAACTAATGAAAAACTGTTTTTT; j_call: TRBJ1-4; v_call: TRBV19; clone_size: -; d_call: -
cdr3_aa: CASSLPGGNQPQHF; cdr3_nt: TGTGCCAGCAGCTTGCCAGGGGGCAATCAGCCCCAGCATTTT; j_call: TRBJ1-5; v_call: TRBV5-8; clone_size: -; d_call: -
cdr3_aa: CASTIRPANYGYTF; cdr3_nt: TGTGCCAGCACCATTCGGCCCGCCAACTATGGCTACACCTTC; j_call: TRBJ1-2; v_call: TRBV3-1/TRBV3-2; clone_size: few; d_call: -